Following are 4 T cell receptor beta chains from one sample sequenced in a study of T-cell memory formation after mild COVID-19. TCRdb reprocessed the 5' RACE reads via MiXCR and lists one record per CDR3 protein. The sample lists 150,000 to 200,000 distinct CDR3 sequences, about 9.9% occurring once. The sample taken for sequencing was PBMCs or a T cell subset sorted from them (not recorded which). These receptors were collected from a man aged 18 to 29 who had mild COVID-19 (a few samples of this study predate the infection). Cell type and time point are not known.

The table lists this clonotype with a few counts. This rearrangement joins TRBV5-1 to TRBJ1-2, with a weak D call TRBD1 (5 bases). Trimming left V 2 bases short and J 5 bases short, with 13 bases between. CDR1 is SGHRS and CDR2 is YFSETQ in the germline V gene. The CDR3 is 14 residues long. CDR3 in DNA: TGCGCCAGCAGCTTATCGACAGCGGTATATGGCTACACCTTC. Translation gives CASSLSTAVYGYTF. Filled out from reference TRBV5-1 and TRBJ1-2, the complete variable domain reads KAGVTQTPRYLIKTRGQQVTLSCSPISGHRSVSWYQQTPGQGLQFLFEYFSETQRNKGNFPGRFSGRQFSNSRSEMNVSTLELGDSALYLCASSLSTAVYGYTFGSGTRLTVV.

This clonotype has just one count. The chain has TRBV5-1 and TRBJ1-4, with 9 bases matching TRBD1. CDR1 SGHRS and CDR2 YFSETQ come from the germline V gene. V lost 4 bases, J lost 0 bases, and 1 base stayed unmatched. The CDR3 extends over 15 amino acids. For the CDR3, the DNA is TGCGCCAGCAGCCGGGACAGGGCAACTAATGAAAAACTGTTTTTT. Encoded protein: CASSRDRATNEKLFF. The variable domain in full, completed from reference TRBV5-1 and TRBJ1-4, reads KAGVTQTPRYLIKTRGQQVTLSCSPISGHRSVSWYQQTPGQGLQFLFEYFSETQRNKGNFPGRFSGRQFSNSRSEMNVSTLELGDSALYLCASSRDRATNEKLFFGSGTQLSVL.

A few counts support this clonotype. V gene TRBV5-1 combines with J gene TRBJ2-1, with 11 positions matching TRBD2. CDR1 and CDR2 (germline): SGHRS, YFSETQ. CDR3 length equals 15 residues. J gave up 10 bases and V 3 bases, and 9 bases lay outside the gene matches. CDR3 DNA sequence: TGCGCCAGCAGCTCTCTAGCGGGGGGTTTCTGGGAGCAGTTCTTC. It codes for CASSSLAGGFWEQFF.

This clonotype was counted a few times. The chain carries TRBV4-3 and TRBJ2-3; a possible D gene is TRBD1 (6 bases). This CDR3 has 13 residues. CDR1 is LGHNA, CDR2 YSLEER, per germline. V lost 0 bases and J lost 7, with 8 bases in between. CDR3 sequence (DNA): TGCGCCAGCAGCCAAGATAGGGGGAATACGCAGTATTTT. It encodes CASSQDRGNTQYF.